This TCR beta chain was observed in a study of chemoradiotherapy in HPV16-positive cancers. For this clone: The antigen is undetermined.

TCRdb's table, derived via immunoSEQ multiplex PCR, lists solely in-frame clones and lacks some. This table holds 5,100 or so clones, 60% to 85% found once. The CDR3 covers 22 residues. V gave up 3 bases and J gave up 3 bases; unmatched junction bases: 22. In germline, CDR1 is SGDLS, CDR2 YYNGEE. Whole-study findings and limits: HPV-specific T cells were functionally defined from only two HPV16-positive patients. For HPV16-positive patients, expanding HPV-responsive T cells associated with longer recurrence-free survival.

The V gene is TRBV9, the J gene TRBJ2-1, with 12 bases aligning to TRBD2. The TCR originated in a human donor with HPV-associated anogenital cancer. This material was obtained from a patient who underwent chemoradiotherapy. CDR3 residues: CASSAPSPGGASGGAVYNEQFF. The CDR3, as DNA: TGTGCCAGCAGCGCCCCCTCCCCAGGTGGGGCTAGCGGGGGGGCGGTCTACAATGAGCAGTTCTTC.